This TCR beta chain was sequenced during a study of cytomegalovirus exposure and HLA in healthy donors. Germline CDR1 and CDR2: MNHNS and SASEGT. V was cut by 1 base and J by 9 bases, with 12 bases left in between. The CDR3 runs 13 residues. Study-wide results and limits: There were some public TCRs occurring in many donors, but most TCR sequences were rare. Reportedly, TCR beta sequences accurately predicted HLA-A and HLA-B alleles in most subjects. Productive status was seen about 90% or about 30% of the time for most TCR beta V segments in an earlier analysis.

The PCR ran on 60 Vbeta and 13 Jbeta primers. Generated by immunoSEQ multiplex PCR, the TCRdb table keeps only in-frame clones and is missing some. This sample has 130,000 or so clones; approximately 80% occur once, and the top ten carry around 5.5%. Comments on this clone: The target antigen is unknown.

The rearrangement links TRBV6-1 to TRBJ1-2; D not resolved. The source material was PBMCs. This receptor was identified in a man between 18 and 35 years old in good health and CMV-seropositive. The CDR3 DNA reads as TGTGCCAGCAGTGAAGAGTGGACTGCAAGCTACACCTTC. Protein: CASSEEWTASYTF.